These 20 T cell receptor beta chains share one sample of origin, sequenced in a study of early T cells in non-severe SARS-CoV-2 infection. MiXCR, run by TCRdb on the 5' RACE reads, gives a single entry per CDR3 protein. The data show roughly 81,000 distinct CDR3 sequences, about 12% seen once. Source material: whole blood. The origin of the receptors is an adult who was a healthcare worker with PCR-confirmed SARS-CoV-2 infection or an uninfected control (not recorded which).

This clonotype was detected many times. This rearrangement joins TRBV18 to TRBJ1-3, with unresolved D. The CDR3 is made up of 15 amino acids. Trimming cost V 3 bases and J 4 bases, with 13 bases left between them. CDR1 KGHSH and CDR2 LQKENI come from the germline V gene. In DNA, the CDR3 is TGTGCCAGCTCACCGAAGGGCTTCGCCGGAAACACCATATATTTT. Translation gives CASSPKGFAGNTIYF.

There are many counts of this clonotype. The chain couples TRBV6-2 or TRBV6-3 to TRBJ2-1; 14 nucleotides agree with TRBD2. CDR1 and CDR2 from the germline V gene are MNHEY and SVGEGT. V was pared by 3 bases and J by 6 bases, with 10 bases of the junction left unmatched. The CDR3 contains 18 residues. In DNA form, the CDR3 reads TGTGCCAGCAGTTATCCGGGACTAGCGGGAGTTCCCCTCAATGAGCAGTTCTTC. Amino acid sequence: CASSYPGLAGVPLNEQFF.

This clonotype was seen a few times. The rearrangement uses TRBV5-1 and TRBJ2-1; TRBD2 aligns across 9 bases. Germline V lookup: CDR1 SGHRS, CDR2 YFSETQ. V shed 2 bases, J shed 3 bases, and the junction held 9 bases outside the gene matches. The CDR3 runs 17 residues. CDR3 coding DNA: TGCGCCAGCAGCTTTCTACAGGAGCGGGGGGTCTACAATGAGCAGTTCTTC. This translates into CASSFLQERGVYNEQFF.

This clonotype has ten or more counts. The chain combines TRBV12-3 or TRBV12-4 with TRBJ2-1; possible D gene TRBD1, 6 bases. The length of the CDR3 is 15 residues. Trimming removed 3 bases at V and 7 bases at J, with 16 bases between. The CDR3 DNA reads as TGTGCCAGCAGTTTTTCTGGACAGATTAGGAATGAGCAGTTCTTC. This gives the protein CASSFSGQIRNEQFF.

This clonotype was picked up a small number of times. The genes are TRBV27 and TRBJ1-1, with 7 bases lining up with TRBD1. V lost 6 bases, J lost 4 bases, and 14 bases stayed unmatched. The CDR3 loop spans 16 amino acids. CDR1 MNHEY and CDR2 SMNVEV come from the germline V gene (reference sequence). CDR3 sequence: CASSIRGQGVFTEAFF. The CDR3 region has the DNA TGTGCCAGCAGCATAAGGGGGCAGGGGGTTTTCACTGAAGCTTTCTTT.

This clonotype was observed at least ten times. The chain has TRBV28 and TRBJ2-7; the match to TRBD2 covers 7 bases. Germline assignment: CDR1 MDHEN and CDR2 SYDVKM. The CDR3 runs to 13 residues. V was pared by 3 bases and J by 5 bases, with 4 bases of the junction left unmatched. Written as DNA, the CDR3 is TGTGCCAGCAGTTTCGCGGGGGAAAACGAGCAGTACTTC. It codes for CASSFAGENEQYF.

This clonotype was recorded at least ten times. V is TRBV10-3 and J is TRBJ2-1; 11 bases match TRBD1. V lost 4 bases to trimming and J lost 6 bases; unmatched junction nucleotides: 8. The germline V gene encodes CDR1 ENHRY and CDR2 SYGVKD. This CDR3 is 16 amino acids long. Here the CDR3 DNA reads TGTGCCATCAGTGGTCGGACAGGGGGCCGGATCAATGAGCAGTTCTTC. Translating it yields CAISGRTGGRINEQFF.

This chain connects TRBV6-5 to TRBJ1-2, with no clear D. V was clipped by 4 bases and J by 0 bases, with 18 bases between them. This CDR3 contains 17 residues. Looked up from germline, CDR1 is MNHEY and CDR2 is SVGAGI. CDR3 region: CASSSNFGVAANYGYTF. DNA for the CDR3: TGTGCCAGCAGTTCAAACTTCGGGGTTGCAGCTAACTATGGCTACACCTTC.

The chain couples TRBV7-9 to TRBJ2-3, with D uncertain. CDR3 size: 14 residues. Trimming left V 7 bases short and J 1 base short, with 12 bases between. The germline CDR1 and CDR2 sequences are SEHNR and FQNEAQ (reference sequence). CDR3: CASTNGGRTDTQYF. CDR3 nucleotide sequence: TGTGCCAGCACAAATGGCGGACGCACAGATACGCAGTATTTT.

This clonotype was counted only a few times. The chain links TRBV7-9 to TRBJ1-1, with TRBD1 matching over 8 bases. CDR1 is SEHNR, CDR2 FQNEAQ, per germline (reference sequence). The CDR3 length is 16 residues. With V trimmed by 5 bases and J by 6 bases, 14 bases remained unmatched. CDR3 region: CASSTAGGLVYAEAFF. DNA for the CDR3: TGTGCCAGCAGCACTGCAGGGGGCCTCGTTTACGCTGAAGCTTTCTTT.

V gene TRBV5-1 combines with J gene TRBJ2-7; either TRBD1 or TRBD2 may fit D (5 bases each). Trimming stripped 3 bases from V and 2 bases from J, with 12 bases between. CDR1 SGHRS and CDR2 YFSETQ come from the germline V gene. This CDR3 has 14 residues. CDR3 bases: TGCGCCAGCAGCTCCGGGACCCGACCCTACGAGCAGTACTTC. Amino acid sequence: CASSSGTRPYEQYF.

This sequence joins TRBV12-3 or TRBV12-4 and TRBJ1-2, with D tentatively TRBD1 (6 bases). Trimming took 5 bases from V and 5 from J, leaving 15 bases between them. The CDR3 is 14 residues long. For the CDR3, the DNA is TGTGCCAGCAGTCCCACCGGGACACCTTATGGCTACACCTTC. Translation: CASSPTGTPYGYTF.

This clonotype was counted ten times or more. CDR3 loop: CASTIMNTEAFF. CDR3 nucleotides: TGTGCCTCGACCATCATGAACACTGAAGCTTTCTTT. J is TRBJ1-1 and V is TRBV30, with no clear D. This CDR3 region has 12 residues. Germline values: CDR1 GTSNPN, CDR2 SVGIG (reference sequence). V gave up 7 bases and J gave up 0 bases, with 9 bases separating them. Using reference TRBV30 and TRBJ1-1 for the parts outside the CDR3, the full variable domain is SQTIHQWPATLVQPVGSPLSLECTVEGTSNPNLYWYRQAAGRGLQLLFYSVGIGQISSEVPQNLSASRPQDRQFILSSKKLLLSDSGFYLCASTIMNTEAFFGQGTRLTVV.

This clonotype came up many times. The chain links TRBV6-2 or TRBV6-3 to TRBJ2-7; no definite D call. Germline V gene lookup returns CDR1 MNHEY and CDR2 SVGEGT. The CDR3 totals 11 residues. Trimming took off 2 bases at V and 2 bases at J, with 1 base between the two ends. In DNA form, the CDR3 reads TGTGCCAGCAGTTACCCCTACGAGCAGTACTTC. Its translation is CASSYPYEQYF.

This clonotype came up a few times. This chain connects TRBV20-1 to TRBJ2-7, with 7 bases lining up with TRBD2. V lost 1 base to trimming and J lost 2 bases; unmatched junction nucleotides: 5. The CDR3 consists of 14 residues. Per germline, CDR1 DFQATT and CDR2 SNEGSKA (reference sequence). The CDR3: CSARVGTNAYEQYF. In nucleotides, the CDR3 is TGCAGTGCTAGAGTAGGGACTAACGCCTACGAGCAGTACTTC.

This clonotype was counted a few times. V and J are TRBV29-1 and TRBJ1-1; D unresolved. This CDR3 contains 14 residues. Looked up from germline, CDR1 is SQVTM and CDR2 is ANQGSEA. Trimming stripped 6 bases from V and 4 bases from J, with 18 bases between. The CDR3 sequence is CSVIQLLGSTEAFF. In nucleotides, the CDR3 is TGCAGCGTCATACAACTTCTTGGTAGCACTGAAGCTTTCTTT.

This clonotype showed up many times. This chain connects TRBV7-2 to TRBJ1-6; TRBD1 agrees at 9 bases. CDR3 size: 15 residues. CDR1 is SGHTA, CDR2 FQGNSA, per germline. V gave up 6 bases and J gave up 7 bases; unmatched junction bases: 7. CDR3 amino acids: CASRRRTGANSPLHF. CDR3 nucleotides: TGTGCCAGCAGACGAAGGACAGGGGCAAATTCACCCCTCCACTTT. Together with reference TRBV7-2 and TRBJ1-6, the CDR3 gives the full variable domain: GAGVSQSPSNKVTEKGKDVELRCDPISGHTALYWYRQSLGQGLEFLIYFQGNSAPDKSGLPSDRFSAERTGGSVSTLTIQRTQQEDSAVYLCASRRRTGANSPLHFGNGTRLTVT.

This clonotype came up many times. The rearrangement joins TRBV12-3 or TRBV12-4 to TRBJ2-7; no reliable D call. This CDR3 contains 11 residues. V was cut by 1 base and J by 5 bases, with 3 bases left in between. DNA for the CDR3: TGTGCCAGCAGTTTAGTAGACGAGCAGTACTTC. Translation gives CASSLVDEQYF.

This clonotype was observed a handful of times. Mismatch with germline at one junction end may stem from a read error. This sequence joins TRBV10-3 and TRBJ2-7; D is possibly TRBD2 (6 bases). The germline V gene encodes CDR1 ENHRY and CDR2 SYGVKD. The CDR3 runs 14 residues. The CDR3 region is CAISISGELRSLHF. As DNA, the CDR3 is TGTGCCATCAGTATCTCGGGGGAACTTCGGTCTCTCCACTTC.

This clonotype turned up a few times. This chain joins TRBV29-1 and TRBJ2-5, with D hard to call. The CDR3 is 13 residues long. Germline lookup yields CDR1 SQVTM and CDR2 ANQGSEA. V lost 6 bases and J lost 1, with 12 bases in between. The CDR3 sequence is CSVGVPIQETQYF. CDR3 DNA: TGCAGCGTAGGAGTACCAATCCAAGAGACCCAGTACTTC.